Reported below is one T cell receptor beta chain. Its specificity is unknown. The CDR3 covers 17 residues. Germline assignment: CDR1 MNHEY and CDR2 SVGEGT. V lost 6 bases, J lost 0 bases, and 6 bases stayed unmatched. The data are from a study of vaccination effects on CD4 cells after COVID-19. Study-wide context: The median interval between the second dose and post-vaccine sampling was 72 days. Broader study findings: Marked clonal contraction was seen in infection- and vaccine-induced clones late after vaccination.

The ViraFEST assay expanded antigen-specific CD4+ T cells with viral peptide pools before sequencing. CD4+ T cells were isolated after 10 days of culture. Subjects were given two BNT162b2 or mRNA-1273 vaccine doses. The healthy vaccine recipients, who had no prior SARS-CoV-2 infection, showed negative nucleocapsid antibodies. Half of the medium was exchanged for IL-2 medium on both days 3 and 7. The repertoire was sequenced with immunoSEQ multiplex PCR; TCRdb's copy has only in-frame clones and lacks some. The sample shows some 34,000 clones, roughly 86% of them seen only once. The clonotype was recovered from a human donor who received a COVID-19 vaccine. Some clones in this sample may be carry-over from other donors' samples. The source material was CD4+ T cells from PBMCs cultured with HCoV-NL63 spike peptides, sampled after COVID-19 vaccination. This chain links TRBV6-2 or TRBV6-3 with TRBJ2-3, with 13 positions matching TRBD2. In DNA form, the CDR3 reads TGTGCCAGCAGCACCTGGACTAGCGGGGGTAGCACAGATACGCAGTATTTT. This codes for CASSTWTSGGSTDTQYF.